The 17 T cell receptor beta chains listed next were all sequenced from one sample in a study of OX40 agonist ivuxolimab in advanced cancers. Here immunoSEQ multiplex PCR was the method, and the copy in TCRdb shows in-frame clones only, minus some. The sample yields about 26,000 clones, roughly 80% seen once. This specimen consisted of CD4+ or CD8+ T cells sorted from blood, obtained in a trial of the OX40 agonist ivuxolimab. These receptors all stem from an adult with an advanced solid tumor such as melanoma, head and neck, liver or kidney cancer.

This clone was seen a few times. The chain has TRBV15 and TRBJ1-1; D call uncertain. V was clipped by 1 base and J by 4 bases, with 10 bases between them. Germline V gene lookup returns CDR1 LNHNV and CDR2 YYDKDF (reference sequence). CDR3 length: 14 residues. CDR3 amino acids: CATSRVELGTEAFF. CDR3 DNA sequence: TGTGCCACCAGCAGAGTAGAGCTTGGCACTGAAGCTTTCTTT.

The chain joins TRBV7-6 to TRBJ2-5, with 11 bases lining up with TRBD1. The CDR3 covers 15 residues. After removal of 5 bases from V and 6 bases from J, the junction contained 8 bases not matched to a gene. Germline CDR1 and CDR2: SGHVS and FNYEAQ. The CDR3 DNA sequence: TGTGCCAGCAGCCCCCGGACAGGGGGCGGGAAGACCCAGTACTTC. As protein: CASSPRTGGGKTQYF. Full variable domain (missing parts from reference TRBV7-6 and TRBJ2-5): GAGVSQSPRYKVTKRGQDVALRCDPISGHVSLYWYRQALGQGPEFLTYFNYEAQQDKSGLPNDRFSAERPEGSISTLTIQRTEQRDSAMYRCASSPRTGGGKTQYFGPGTRLLVL.

The CDR3 DNA follows: TGTGCCAGTGCGACAGGGGATGACAATGAGCAGTTCTTC. Its protein product is CASATGDDNEQFF. V is TRBV19 and J is TRBJ2-1; 8 bases line up with TRBD1. V lost 8 bases to trimming and J lost 5 bases; unmatched junction nucleotides: 5. The CDR3 contains 13 residues. Germline V gene lookup returns CDR1 LNHDA and CDR2 SQIVND (reference sequence). Filled out from reference TRBV19 and TRBJ2-1, the complete variable domain reads DGGITQSPKYLFRKEGQNVTLSCEQNLNHDAMYWYRQDPGQGLRLIYYSQIVNDFQKGDIAEGYSVSREKKESFPLTVTSAQKNPTAFYLCASATGDDNEQFFGPGTRLTVL.

This chain joins TRBV7-9 and TRBJ2-3; tentatively, D is TRBD2 (7 bases). Trimming left V 6 bases short and J 2 bases short, with 18 bases between. The germline V gene encodes CDR1 SEHNR and CDR2 FQNEAQ (reference sequence). The CDR3 has 16 residues. CDR3 nucleotide sequence: TGTGCCAGCAGGTTCGCTCGGGGGGCTCTCACAGATACGCAGTATTTT. This gives the protein CASRFARGALTDTQYF.

The chain recombines TRBV6-1 with TRBJ2-1; 8 positions match TRBD1. CDR3 length: 15 amino acids. V lost 2 bases, J lost 3 bases, and 3 bases stayed unmatched. Germline CDR1 reads MNHNS; CDR2 reads SASEGT. CDR3 in DNA: TGTGCCAGCAGTGAATTTACAGGGGGCTACAATGAGCAGTTCTTC. Encoded protein: CASSEFTGGYNEQFF.

V usage is TRBV7-8 and J usage is TRBJ1-5, with no clear D. CDR1 and CDR2 from the germline V gene are SGHVS and FQNEAQ. This CDR3 has 15 residues. V was trimmed by 2 bases and J by 0 bases, leaving 8 bases between them. The CDR3 bases are TGTGCCAGCAGCTTAACAGTAGGTAGCAATCAGCCCCAGCATTTT. It codes for CASSLTVGSNQPQHF.

V and J are TRBV15 and TRBJ2-7; possible D gene TRBD1, 5 bases. Per the germline V gene, CDR1 is LNHNV and CDR2 is YYDKDF (reference sequence). This CDR3 has 16 amino acids. V shed 5 bases and J shed 3 bases, with 20 bases lying between them. The CDR3 region is CATSEAGNPQVYEQYF. CDR3 in DNA: TGTGCCACCAGCGAAGCAGGGAACCCTCAAGTCTACGAGCAGTACTTC.

The chain couples TRBV21-1 to TRBJ2-1. TRBV21-1 is shown as a pseudogene. This CDR3 region has 12 residues. In DNA, the CDR3 is TGTGCCAGCATCCACCCCCCTGGTGAGCAGTTCTTC. Translation: CASIHPPGEQFF.

This clone has a single count. The germline gene is not matched at one end of the junction; a read error may be the cause. The CDR3 DNA sequence: TGTGCCAGCAGCGAAGATGACGGGAGCGGGGGCCAGACCCAGTACTTC. Translating gives CASSEDDGSGGQTQYF. V usage is TRBV6-1 and J usage is TRBJ2-5; 8 bases are a match to TRBD2. The CDR3 totals 16 residues. The germline V gene encodes CDR1 MNHNS and CDR2 SASEGT.

CDR3 nucleotide sequence: TGTGCCAGCAGCGGGGGGACAGTCACAGATACGCAGTATTTT. Protein sequence: CASSGGTVTDTQYF. V usage is TRBV9 and J usage is TRBJ2-3, with 7 nucleotides matching TRBD1. CDR1 and CDR2 (germline): SGDLS, YYNGEE. V lost 3 bases to trimming and J lost 2 bases; unmatched junction nucleotides: 3. This CDR3 comprises 14 residues.

The rearrangement uses TRBV7-9 and TRBJ2-3; a weak D match, TRBD2 (7 bases). This CDR3 comprises 14 residues. CDR1 is SEHNR, CDR2 FQNEAQ, per germline (reference sequence). The CDR3: CATLPGGVLDTQYF. Here the CDR3 DNA reads TGTGCAACCCTCCCGGGGGGCGTATTAGATACGCAGTATTTT.

V is TRBV6-6 and J is TRBJ2-1; 7 nucleotides align to TRBD2. V was pared by 8 bases and J by 5 bases, with 15 bases of the junction left unmatched. From germline, CDR1 is MNHNY and CDR2 SVGAGI (reference sequence). CDR3 length: 16 amino acids. The CDR3 nucleotides are TGTGCCAGCGCCCTTAGGGCTAGCGGAACGAACAATGAGCAGTTCTTC. The encoded protein is CASALRASGTNNEQFF.

The chain links TRBV28 to TRBJ2-3; 11 positions match TRBD2. CDR1 and CDR2 (germline): MDHEN, SYDVKM. The CDR3 is 18 amino acids. Trimming cost V 7 bases and J 3 bases; bases outside gene matches: 15. CDR3 sequence: CASTPLSGTSGYTDTQYF. CDR3 DNA sequence: TGTGCCAGCACCCCCCTCTCCGGGACTAGCGGTTATACAGATACGCAGTATTTT.

The V gene is TRBV9, the J gene TRBJ2-1, with TRBD2 matching 11 bases. CDR3 length equals 17 residues. With 6 bases clipped from V and 1 base from J, the junction kept 9 bases outside the gene matches. Per germline, CDR1 SGDLS and CDR2 YYNGEE. CDR3 residues: CASTGLAERTSYNEQFF. As DNA, the CDR3 is TGTGCCAGCACGGGACTAGCGGAGAGAACTTCCTACAATGAGCAGTTCTTC.

The chain uses TRBV5-1 and TRBJ2-3; perhaps TRBD2 as D (7 bases). CDR1 is SGHRS, CDR2 YFSETQ, per germline. Trimming pared 4 bases from V and 0 bases from J, leaving 18 bases between. The CDR3 is 17 residues long. The chain's CDR3 is CASSPVRGGPSTDTQYF. CDR3 nucleotide sequence: TGCGCCAGCAGCCCCGTAAGGGGGGGCCCTAGCACAGATACGCAGTATTTT.

The genes are TRBV7-9 and TRBJ2-1, with no clear D. The germline V gene has CDR1 SEHNR and CDR2 FQNEAQ (reference sequence). The CDR3 is made up of 11 amino acids. Trimming cost V 5 bases and J 4 bases, with 3 bases left between them. The CDR3 is CASSRYNEQFF. For the CDR3, the DNA is TGTGCCAGCAGCCGATACAATGAGCAGTTCTTC. The entire variable domain, with the rest obtained from reference TRBV7-9 and TRBJ2-1, is as follows: DTGVSQNPRHKITKRGQNVTFRCDPISEHNRLYWYRQTLGQGPEFLTYFQNEAQLEKSRLLSDRFSAERPKGSFSTLEIQRTEQGDSAMYLCASSRYNEQFFGPGTRLTVL.

The chain employs TRBV4-1 and TRBJ2-7; D gene uncertain. The V gene lost 3 bases and the J gene lost 4 bases, with 4 bases spanning the gap. This CDR3 comprises 11 residues. From germline, CDR1 is MGHRA and CDR2 YSYEKL. The CDR3 is CASSHRYEQYF. The CDR3, as DNA: TGCGCCAGCAGCCATAGATACGAGCAGTACTTC.